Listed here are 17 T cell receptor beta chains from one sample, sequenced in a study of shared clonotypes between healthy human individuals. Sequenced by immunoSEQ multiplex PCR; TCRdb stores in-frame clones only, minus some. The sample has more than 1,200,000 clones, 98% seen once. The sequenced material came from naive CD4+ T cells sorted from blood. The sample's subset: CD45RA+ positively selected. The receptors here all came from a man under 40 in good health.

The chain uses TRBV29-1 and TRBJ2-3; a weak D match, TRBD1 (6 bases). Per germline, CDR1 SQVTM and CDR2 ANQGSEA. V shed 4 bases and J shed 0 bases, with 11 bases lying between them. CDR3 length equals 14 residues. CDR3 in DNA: TGCAGCGTTGTAGGCAGGGGAAGCACAGATACGCAGTATTTT. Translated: CSVVGRGSTDTQYF.

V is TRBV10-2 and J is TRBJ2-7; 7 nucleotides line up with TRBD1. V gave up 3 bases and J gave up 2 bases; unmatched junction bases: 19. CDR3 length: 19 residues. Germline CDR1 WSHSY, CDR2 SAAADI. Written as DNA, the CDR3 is TGCGCCAGCAGTGATAACACAGGGGATTCTGGAGTAGTGGCCTACGAGCAGTACTTC. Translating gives CASSDNTGDSGVVAYEQYF.

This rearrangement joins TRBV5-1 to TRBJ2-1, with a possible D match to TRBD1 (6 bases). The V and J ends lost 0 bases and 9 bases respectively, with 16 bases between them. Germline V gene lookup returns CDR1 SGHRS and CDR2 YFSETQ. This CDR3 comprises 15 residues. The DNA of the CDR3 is TGCGCCAGCAGCTTGGGTTCAGGGGTAACCAGTGAGCAGTTCTTC. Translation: CASSLGSGVTSEQFF.

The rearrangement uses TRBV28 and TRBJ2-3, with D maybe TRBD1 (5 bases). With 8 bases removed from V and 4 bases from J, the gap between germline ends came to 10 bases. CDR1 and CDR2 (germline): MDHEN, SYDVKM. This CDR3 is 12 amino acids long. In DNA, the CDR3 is TGTGCCAGCGTCAGGGTACCAGATACGCAGTATTTT. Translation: CASVRVPDTQYF.

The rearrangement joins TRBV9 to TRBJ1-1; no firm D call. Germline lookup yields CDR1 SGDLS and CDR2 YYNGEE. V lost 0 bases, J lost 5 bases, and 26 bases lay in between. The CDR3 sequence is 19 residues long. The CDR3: CASSVDRAMGRAETTEAFF. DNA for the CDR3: TGTGCCAGCAGCGTAGACCGTGCAATGGGAAGGGCAGAAACGACTGAAGCTTTCTTT.

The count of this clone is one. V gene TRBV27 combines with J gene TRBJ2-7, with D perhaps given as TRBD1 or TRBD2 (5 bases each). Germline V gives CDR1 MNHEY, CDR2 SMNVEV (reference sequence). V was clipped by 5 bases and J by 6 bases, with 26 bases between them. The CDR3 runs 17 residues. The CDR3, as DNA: TGTGCCAGCAGTGCACTTTACAGGAGCTCAGTTGGGGGCGAGCAGTACTTC. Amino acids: CASSALYRSSVGGEQYF.

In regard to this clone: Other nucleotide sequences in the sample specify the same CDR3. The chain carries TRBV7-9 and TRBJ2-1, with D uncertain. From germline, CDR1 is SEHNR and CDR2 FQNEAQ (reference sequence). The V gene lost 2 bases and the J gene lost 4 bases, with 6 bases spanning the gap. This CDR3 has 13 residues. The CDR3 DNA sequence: TGTGCCAGCAGCTTATCCAGTTACAATGAGCAGTTCTTC. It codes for CASSLSSYNEQFF.

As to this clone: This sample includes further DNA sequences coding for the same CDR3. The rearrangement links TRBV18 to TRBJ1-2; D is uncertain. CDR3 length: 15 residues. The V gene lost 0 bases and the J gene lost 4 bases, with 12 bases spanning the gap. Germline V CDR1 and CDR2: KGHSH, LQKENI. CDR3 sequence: CASSPPSRAGYGYTF. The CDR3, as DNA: TGTGCCAGCTCACCACCGTCAAGAGCCGGCTATGGCTACACCTTC.

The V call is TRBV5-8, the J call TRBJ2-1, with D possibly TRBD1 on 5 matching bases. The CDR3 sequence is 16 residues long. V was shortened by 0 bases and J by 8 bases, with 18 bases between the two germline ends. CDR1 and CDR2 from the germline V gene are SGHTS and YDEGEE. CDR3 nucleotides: TGTGCCAGCAGCTTGGCCGTGTCAGGGTCGGTCGATGAGCAGTTCTTC. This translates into CASSLAVSGSVDEQFF.

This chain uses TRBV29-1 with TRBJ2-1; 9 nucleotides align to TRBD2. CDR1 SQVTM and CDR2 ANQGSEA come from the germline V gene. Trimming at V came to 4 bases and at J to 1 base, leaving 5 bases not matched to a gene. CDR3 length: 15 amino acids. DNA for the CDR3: TGCAGCGTTGGCAGAGCGGGAGGATCCTACAATGAGCAGTTCTTC. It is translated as CSVGRAGGSYNEQFF.

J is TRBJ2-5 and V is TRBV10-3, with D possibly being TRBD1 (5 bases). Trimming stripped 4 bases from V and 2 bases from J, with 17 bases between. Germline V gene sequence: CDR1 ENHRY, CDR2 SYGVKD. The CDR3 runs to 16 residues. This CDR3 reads CAISATNGKGQETQYF. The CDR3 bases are TGTGCCATCAGTGCAACAAACGGAAAGGGGCAAGAGACCCAGTACTTC.

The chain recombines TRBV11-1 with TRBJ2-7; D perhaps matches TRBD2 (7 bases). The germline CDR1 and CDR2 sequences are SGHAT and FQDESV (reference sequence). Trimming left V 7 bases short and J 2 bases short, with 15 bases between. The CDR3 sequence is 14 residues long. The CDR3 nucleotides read TGTGCCAGCAAGCGGGGCAGGGGTACCTACGAGCAGTACTTC. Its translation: CASKRGRGTYEQYF.

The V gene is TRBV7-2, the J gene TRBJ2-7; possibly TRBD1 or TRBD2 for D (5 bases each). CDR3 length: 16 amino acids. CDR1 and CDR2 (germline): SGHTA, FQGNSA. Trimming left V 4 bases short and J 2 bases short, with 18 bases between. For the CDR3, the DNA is TGTGCCAGCAGCTCGCTCCCCGGGACCCAGACCTACGAGCAGTACTTC. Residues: CASSSLPGTQTYEQYF. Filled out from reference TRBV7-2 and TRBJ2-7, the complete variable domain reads GAGVSQSPSNKVTEKGKDVELRCDPISGHTALYWYRQSLGQGLEFLIYFQGNSAPDKSGLPSDRFSAERTGGSVSTLTIQRTQQEDSAVYLCASSSLPGTQTYEQYFGPGTRLTVT.

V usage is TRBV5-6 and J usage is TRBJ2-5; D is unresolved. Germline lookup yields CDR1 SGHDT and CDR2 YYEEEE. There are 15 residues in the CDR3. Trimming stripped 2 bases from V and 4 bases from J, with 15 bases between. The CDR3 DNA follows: TGTGCCAGCAGCTTTGACATAAGAGGTCGAGAGACCCAGTACTTC. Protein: CASSFDIRGRETQYF.

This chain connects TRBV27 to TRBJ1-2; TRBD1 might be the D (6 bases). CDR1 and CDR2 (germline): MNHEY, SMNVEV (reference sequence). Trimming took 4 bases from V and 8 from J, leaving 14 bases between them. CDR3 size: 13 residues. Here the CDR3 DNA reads TGTGCCAGCAGTTCAGCCGGGGGCCGGGGCTACACCTTC. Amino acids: CASSSAGGRGYTF.

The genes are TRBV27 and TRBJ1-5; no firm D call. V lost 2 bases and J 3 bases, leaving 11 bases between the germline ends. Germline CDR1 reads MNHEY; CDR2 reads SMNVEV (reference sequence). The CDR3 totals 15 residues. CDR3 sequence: CASSLIRGLNQPQHF. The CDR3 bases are TGTGCCAGCAGTTTAATTAGAGGGCTCAATCAGCCCCAGCATTTT.

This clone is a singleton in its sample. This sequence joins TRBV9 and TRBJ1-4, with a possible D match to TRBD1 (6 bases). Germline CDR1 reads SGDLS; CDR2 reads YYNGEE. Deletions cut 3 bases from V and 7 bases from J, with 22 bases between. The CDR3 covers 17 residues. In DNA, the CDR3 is TGTGCCAGCAGCGCCTTGGAAGGGGGGCGAGGGAGTGAAAAACTGTTTTTT. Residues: CASSALEGGRGSEKLFF.